This note documents a single T cell receptor (beta chain) sequence. The method was immunoSEQ multiplex PCR; TCRdb's version includes in-frame clones alone and lacks a portion of them. This sample has about 330,000 clones; over 75% occur once, and the top ten carry roughly 5.2%. The data belong to a study of blood T cell repertoires in COVID-19. Study context: COVID-19 samples from acute and convalescent phases originated in the United States, Italy and Spain.

Participants came from 24 US areas, aged roughly 18 to 95 years. Allocation to cohorts depended on clinical history reported by the participants. Donors in Cohort 3 who had recovered were those with two negative PCRs, healthcare professional clearance, or resolution of their symptoms. CDR1 MDHEN and CDR2 SYDVKM come from the germline V gene. The CDR3 covers 15 residues. Trimming cost V 3 bases and J 7 bases; bases outside gene matches: 5. The source of this sequence is a woman aged 25 to 39 who had recovered from COVID-19. Sequencing was done on a sample of PBMCs or T cells enriched from blood (not recorded which). V and J are TRBV28 and TRBJ1-6; 8 bases align to TRBD1. DNA for the CDR3: TGTGCCAGCAGTTTCACCACAGGGGGGAATTCACCCCTCCACTTT. Translated: CASSFTTGGNSPLHF.